This is a list of T cell receptor beta chains from one sample in a study of CD8 T cells in Susac syndrome. TCRdb re-called the immunoSEQ multiplex PCR reads with MiXCR, one entry per CDR3 protein. The table records some 170,000 distinct CDR3 sequences, about 95% of them present only once. The sequencing input was CD4+ T cells from PBMCs. The receptors were gathered from a human donor in good health. Both conserved end residues are trimmed from each CDR3.

TRBJ2-2 | TRBV28 | ASSLTTGELF
TRBJ2-7 | TRBV28 | ASSSSPRTSGSYEQY
TRBJ2-7 | TRBV6-2/TRBV6-3 | ASISSGMVGHEQY
TRBJ2-7 | TRBV7-8 | ASSPGTSAQREQY
TRBJ2-1 | TRBV20-1 | SVAGGETRSYNEQF
TRBJ2-6 | TRBV20-1 | SAREAGANVLT
TRBJ2-7 | TRBV27 | ASSYGERSSYEQY
TRBJ1-2 | TRBV5-1 | ASSTGDSHYGYT
TRBJ2-6 | TRBV9 | ASSVVGGANVLT
TRBJ2-1 | TRBV12-3/TRBV12-4 | ASSSFVGPNEQF
TRBJ1-2 | TRBV30 | AWTGAFAGDGYT
TRBJ2-7 | TRBV6-6 | ASSQFDYEQY
TRBJ2-5 | TRBV2 | ASSVRETQY
TRBJ1-1 | TRBV30 | AWSGDSTEAF
TRBJ1-3 | TRBV30 | AWSMGSSGNTIY
TRBJ2-7 | TRBV6-6 | ASSSDTPGRQY
TRBJ2-4 | TRBV11-2 | ASSVISGRNIQY
TRBJ2-3 | TRBV15 | ATSELLDRATDTQY
TRBJ2-2 | TRBV7-9 | ASSSDRGNTGELF
TRBJ1-1 | TRBV28 | ASTPSRGNTEAF
TRBJ2-3 | TRBV28 | ASSGQFTDTQY
TRBJ1-1 | TRBV25-1 | ASRRTQGNTEAF
TRBJ2-5 | TRBV15 | ATSKYSGREMGETQY
TRBJ2-2 | TRBV28 | ASSPLHRGTTGELF
TRBJ2-1 | TRBV20-1 | SAPGTSTHNEQF
TRBJ2-2 | TRBV20-1 | SASGRTGELF
TRBJ2-1 | TRBV29-1 | SAQRGGHEQF
TRBJ2-5 | TRBV5-4 | ASSLSNREETQY
TRBJ1-5 | TRBV2 | ASSEAQRANQPQH
TRBJ2-3 | TRBV20-1 | SAGVVVTDTQY
TRBJ2-5 | TRBV30 | AWSVSTRTQY
TRBJ2-5 | TRBV4-3 | ASSHNKETQY
TRBJ1-2 | TRBV30 | AWSPQLDVYGYT
TRBJ2-1 | TRBV29-1 | SAGTEVTYNEQF
TRBJ1-5 | TRBV28 | ASSAIPSQPQH
TRBJ2-5 | TRBV12-3/TRBV12-4 | ASSLRTGRVETQY
TRBJ1-5 | TRBV20-1 | SASLPGLGGPQH
TRBJ2-1 | TRBV30 | ARQLAGAPNEQF
TRBJ2-5 | TRBV25-1 | ASSVAGRGETQY